This TCR beta chain was captured by sequencing in a study of T cell changes during pregnancy in multiple sclerosis. The data were produced by immunoSEQ multiplex PCR, yet TCRdb's version contains in-frame clones alone and is incomplete. There are around 80,000 clones in the sample; 92% occur only once, and approximately 2.5% lies in the top ten. The receptor was derived from a female donor with multiple sclerosis, enrolled in a pregnancy study. The sample consisted of peripheral blood, taken before pregnancy.

The CDR3 nucleotides are TGCAGCGTTGAATTGGCAGAGGAGGCTCGCACAGATACGCAGTATTTT. Its protein product is CSVELAEEARTDTQYF. The chain couples TRBV29-1 to TRBJ2-3, with D tentatively TRBD2 (5 bases). Germline assignment: CDR1 SQVTM and CDR2 ANQGSEA. The CDR3 is made up of 16 amino acids. V lost 2 bases, J lost 1 base, and 16 bases lay in between.